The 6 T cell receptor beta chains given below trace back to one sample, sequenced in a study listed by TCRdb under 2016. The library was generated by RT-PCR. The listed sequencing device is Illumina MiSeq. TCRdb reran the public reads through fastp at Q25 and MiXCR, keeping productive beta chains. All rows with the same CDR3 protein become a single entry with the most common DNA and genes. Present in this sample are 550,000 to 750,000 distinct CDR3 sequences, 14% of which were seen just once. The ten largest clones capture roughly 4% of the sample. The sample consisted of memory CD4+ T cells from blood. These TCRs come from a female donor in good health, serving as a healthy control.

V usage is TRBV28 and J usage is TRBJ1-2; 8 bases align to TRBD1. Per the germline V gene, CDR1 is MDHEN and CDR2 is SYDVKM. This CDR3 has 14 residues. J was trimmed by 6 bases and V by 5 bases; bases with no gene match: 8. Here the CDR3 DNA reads TGTGCCAGCAGTAAGACAGGGGATTGGGATGGCTACACCTTC. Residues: CASSKTGDWDGYTF.

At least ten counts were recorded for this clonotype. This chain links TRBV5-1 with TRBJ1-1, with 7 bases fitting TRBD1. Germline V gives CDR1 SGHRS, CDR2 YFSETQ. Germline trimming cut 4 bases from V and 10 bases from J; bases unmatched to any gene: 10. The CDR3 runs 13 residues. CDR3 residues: CASSPDRAGVAFF. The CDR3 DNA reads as TGCGCCAGCAGCCCCGACAGGGCGGGAGTAGCTTTCTTT.

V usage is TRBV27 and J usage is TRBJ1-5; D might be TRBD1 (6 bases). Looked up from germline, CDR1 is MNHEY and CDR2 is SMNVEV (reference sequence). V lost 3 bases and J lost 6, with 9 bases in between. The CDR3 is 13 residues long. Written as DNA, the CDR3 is TGTGCCAGCAGTTTGTCGGGGGCTCAGCCCCAGCATTTT. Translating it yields CASSLSGAQPQHF.

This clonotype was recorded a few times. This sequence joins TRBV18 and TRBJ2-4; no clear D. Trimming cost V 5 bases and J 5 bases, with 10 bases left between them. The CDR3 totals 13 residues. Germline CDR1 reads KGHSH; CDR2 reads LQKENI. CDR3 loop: CASSSSGENIQYF. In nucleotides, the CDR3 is TGTGCCAGCTCATCCTCTGGGGAAAACATTCAGTACTTC.

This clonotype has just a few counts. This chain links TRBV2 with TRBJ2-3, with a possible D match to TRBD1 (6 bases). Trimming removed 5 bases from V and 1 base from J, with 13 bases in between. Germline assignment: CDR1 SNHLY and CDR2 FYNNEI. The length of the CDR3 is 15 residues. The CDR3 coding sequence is TGTGCCAGCAGTCTACAGGGATATGGCACAGATACGCAGTATTTT. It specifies CASSLQGYGTDTQYF.

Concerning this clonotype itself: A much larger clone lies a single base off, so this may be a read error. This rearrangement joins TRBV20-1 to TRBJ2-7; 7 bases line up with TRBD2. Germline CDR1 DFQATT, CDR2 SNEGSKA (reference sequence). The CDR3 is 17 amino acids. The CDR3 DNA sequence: TGCAGTGCTAGAGAGGCTAGCGGTCCCCTGAGCTCCTACGAGCTGTACTTC. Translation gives CSAREASGPLSSYELYF.